This entry lists 29 T cell receptor beta chains sequenced from one sample in a study of response to subunit inactivated influenza vaccine. Each CDR3 protein is one row after TCRdb ran MiXCR on the RT-PCR reads. The repertoire holds 650,000 to 800,000 distinct CDR3 sequences, with approximately 18% as singletons. The source material was PBMCs from blood, sampled more than 4 days after vaccination. All receptors derive from a man aged 50 to 59 who received an inactivated influenza vaccine.

This clonotype has at least ten counts. This chain uses TRBV5-1 with TRBJ2-1, with D perhaps given as TRBD1 or TRBD2 (6 bases each). CDR1 and CDR2 from the germline V gene are SGHRS and YFSETQ. CDR3 length: 14 amino acids. V lost 2 bases and J lost 5, with 11 bases in between. CDR3 sequence (DNA): TGCGCCAGCAGCTTTGTAGGGGGGAACAATGAGCAGTTCTTC. Its translation: CASSFVGGNNEQFF.

The chain recombines TRBV3-1 with TRBJ2-1, with a weak D call TRBD2 (5 bases). The ends were cut back, 0 bases at V and 2 bases at J, with 14 bases in the middle. The CDR3 sequence is 17 residues long. Per germline, CDR1 LGHDT and CDR2 YNNKEL (reference sequence). CDR3: CASSQDGSGNPYNEQFF. CDR3 in DNA: TGTGCCAGCAGCCAAGATGGCTCGGGGAATCCCTACAATGAGCAGTTCTTC.

The V gene is TRBV9, the J gene TRBJ2-5; D tentatively fits TRBD1 or TRBD2 (6 bases each). CDR3 length equals 15 residues. In germline, CDR1 is SGDLS, CDR2 YYNGEE. Trimming pared 1 base from V and 7 bases from J, leaving 17 bases between. The CDR3 DNA sequence: TGTGCCAGCAGCGTAAATTGGGGGGCGAGGGGGACCCAGTACTTC. It specifies CASSVNWGARGTQYF.

V is TRBV6-2 or TRBV6-3 and J is TRBJ1-3, with unresolved D. The CDR3 extends over 15 amino acids. Between the trimmed V and J ends, which lost 2 bases and 0 bases, there was a span of 8 bases. Germline CDR1 is MNHEY and CDR2 is SVGEGT. In nucleotides, the CDR3 is TGTGCCAGCAGTTACGGACTACGCTCTGGAAACACCATATATTTT. Translating it yields CASSYGLRSGNTIYF.

This chain links TRBV24-1 with TRBJ2-3; D could derive from TRBD1 or TRBD2 (5 bases each). Trimming removed 6 bases at V and 0 bases at J, with 15 bases between. From germline, CDR1 is KGHDR and CDR2 SFDVKD. The CDR3 extends over 16 amino acids. The CDR3 DNA reads as TGTGCCACCAGTTCGTGGGGCGGAGGAAGCACAGATACGCAGTATTTT. Its protein product is CATSSWGGGSTDTQYF.

The chain is built from TRBV12-3 or TRBV12-4 and TRBJ2-2; possible D gene TRBD1, 5 bases. Trimming pared 2 bases from V and 7 bases from J, leaving 14 bases between. This CDR3 region has 15 residues. CDR3 sequence (DNA): TGTGCCAGCAGTTTAATTCTGGGGCCCGGCGGGGAGCTGTTTTTT. Protein sequence: CASSLILGPGGELFF.

The chain couples TRBV18 to TRBJ2-1, with D possibly being TRBD2 (5 bases). Germline loops: CDR1 KGHSH, CDR2 LQKENI. There are 11 residues in the CDR3. Trimming removed 3 bases from V and 10 bases from J, with 7 bases in between. The DNA for the CDR3 is TGTGCCAGCTCACCGTGGGAGGAGCAGTTCTTC. Translating it yields CASSPWEEQFF.

The table lists this clonotype with a few counts. The chain links TRBV4-3 to TRBJ1-3; D not certain. V lost 1 base and J lost 0, with 22 bases in between. The CDR3 is made up of 20 amino acids. Germline V gene data show CDR1 as LGHNA and CDR2 as YSLEER. CDR3 DNA sequence: TGCGCCAGCAGCCAAGTCCCAGTCTCCTTGGACGGCAGCTCTGGAAACACCATATATTTT. Encoded protein: CASSQVPVSLDGSSGNTIYF.

This clonotype came up a few times. The chain recombines TRBV20-1 with TRBJ2-3; TRBD2 might be the D (6 bases). The CDR3 extends over 17 amino acids. CDR1 and CDR2 from the germline V gene are DFQATT and SNEGSKA (reference sequence). Trimming cost V 1 base and J 3 bases, with 20 bases left between them. CDR3 sequence reads: CSARAPMTRFATDTQYF. The CDR3 bases are TGCAGTGCTAGAGCCCCCATGACTAGGTTTGCGACAGATACGCAGTATTTT.

V usage is TRBV15 and J usage is TRBJ1-5, with 7 bases fitting TRBD1. This CDR3 region has 13 residues. The V gene end was trimmed by 5 bases and the J gene end by 7 bases; junction bases not matched to a gene: 5. CDR1 and CDR2 from the germline V gene are LNHNV and YYDKDF (reference sequence). The CDR3 region has the DNA TGTGCCACCAGCGCAGGACAGGCCCAGCCCCAGCATTTT. This sequence encodes CATSAGQAQPQHF.

This chain uses TRBV11-2 with TRBJ2-6; 8 nucleotides match TRBD1. The CDR3 length is 19 residues. The junction had 10 bases not matched to a gene; V was cut back by 2 bases and J by 1 base. CDR1 is SGHAT, CDR2 FQNNGV, per germline. CDR3 nucleotides: TGTGCCAGCAGCTTAAGATCCAGGGGGCTAACGTCTGGGGCCAACGTCCTGACTTTC. It codes for CASSLRSRGLTSGANVLTF.

The sample holds one count of this clonotype. This chain connects TRBV7-3 to TRBJ2-7, with D uncertain. The CDR3 runs to 14 residues. Germline V lookup: CDR1 SGHTA, CDR2 FQGTGA. The V end was cut by 5 bases, the J end by 0 bases, with 11 bases between. The chain's CDR3 is CASSPLGISYEQYF. The CDR3 nucleotides read TGTGCCAGCAGCCCCTTGGGGATCTCCTACGAGCAGTACTTC.

This chain connects TRBV20-1 to TRBJ1-1; 7 positions agree with TRBD1. The germline CDR1 and CDR2 sequences are DFQATT and SNEGSKA (reference sequence). With 5 bases clipped from V and 2 bases from J, the junction kept 11 bases outside the gene matches. The length of the CDR3 is 15 residues. CDR3 in amino acids: CSAPAGQLGNTEAFF. For the CDR3, the DNA is TGCAGTGCTCCCGCGGGACAGCTAGGTAACACTGAAGCTTTCTTT.

This clonotype has a handful of counts. V and J are TRBV20-1 and TRBJ2-2; the D gene could be TRBD1 or TRBD2 (5 bases each). From germline, CDR1 is DFQATT and CDR2 SNEGSKA (reference sequence). V was cut by 7 bases and J by 6 bases, with 18 bases left in between. The CDR3 runs 14 residues. The CDR3 sequence: CSVRRQGGAGELFF. The CDR3 nucleotides are TGCAGTGTCAGGAGGCAGGGTGGGGCCGGGGAGCTGTTTTTT.

Comments on this clonotype: Mismatch with germline at one junction end may stem from a read error. The chain combines TRBV27 with TRBJ1-2; D not resolved. CDR1 is MNHEY, CDR2 SMNVEV, per germline (reference sequence). The CDR3 runs 11 residues. For the CDR3, the DNA is TGTGCCAGCAGGACCGACGGACCCCTCGACTTC. Amino acid sequence: CASRTDGPLDF.

The rearrangement links TRBV7-6 to TRBJ2-1; 12 nucleotides align to TRBD2. The germline CDR1 and CDR2 sequences are SGHVS and FNYEAQ. V trimming: 4 bases; J trimming: 7 bases; junction bases outside the gene matches: 5. The CDR3 loop spans 15 amino acids. The CDR3 coding sequence is TGTGCCAGCAGCTCCGGGACTAGCGGGCTAAATGAGCAGTTCTTC. Its protein product is CASSSGTSGLNEQFF.

This clonotype has ten or more counts. The V gene is TRBV6-1, the J gene TRBJ2-7; TRBD1 aligns across 7 bases. Germline V CDR1 and CDR2: MNHNS, SASEGT. V lost 9 bases and J lost 3; bases outside the gene matches: 29. This CDR3 is 20 amino acids long. CDR3 protein: CASSKATRQGDKTFLYEQYF. The DNA for the CDR3 is TGTGCCAGTAGTAAGGCGACCCGACAGGGAGATAAGACCTTTCTCTACGAGCAGTACTTC.

This clonotype came up once. The chain links TRBV27 to TRBJ1-2; 7 bases agree with TRBD1. Trimming at V came to 5 bases and at J to 5 bases, leaving 11 bases not matched to a gene. CDR1 MNHEY and CDR2 SMNVEV come from the germline V gene (reference sequence). The CDR3 is 15 residues long. The chain's CDR3 is CASSLQGGRGYGYTF. CDR3 nucleotides: TGTGCCAGCAGTCTCCAGGGGGGCCGCGGATATGGCTACACCTTC.

This clonotype was picked up a small number of times. The chain is built from TRBV15 and TRBJ1-5; tentatively, D is TRBD1 (6 bases). CDR3 size: 14 residues. Germline lookup yields CDR1 LNHNV and CDR2 YYDKDF (reference sequence). V shed 0 bases and J shed 7 bases, with 10 bases lying between them. The CDR3 protein is CATSRDPGVQPQHF. Here the CDR3 DNA reads TGTGCCACCAGCAGAGATCCAGGGGTCCAGCCCCAGCATTTT.

This clonotype was counted between two and nine times. The chain has TRBV11-1 and TRBJ1-6; no clear D. Germline CDR1 SGHAT, CDR2 FQDESV (reference sequence). CDR3 size: 18 residues. Trimming pared 5 bases from V and 0 bases from J, leaving 17 bases between. CDR3 in amino acids: CASSPGPPYPSYNSPLHF. CDR3 coding DNA: TGTGCCAGCAGCCCCGGACCACCATACCCCTCCTATAATTCACCCCTCCACTTT.

The chain links TRBV4-3 to TRBJ2-6; 8 nucleotides agree with TRBD1. In germline, CDR1 is LGHNA, CDR2 YSLEER. The J segment lost 4 bases and the V segment lost 1 base, leaving 6 bases of the junction unmatched. The CDR3 contains 17 residues. The CDR3 protein is CASSQGPSGGGANVLTF. CDR3 bases: TGCGCCAGCAGCCAAGGACCGTCAGGGGGCGGGGCCAACGTCCTGACTTTC.

About this clonotype: The junction and the germline gene differ at one end; a read error may be behind it. The chain recombines TRBV5-5 with TRBJ1-6, with TRBD1 identical over 7 bases. The V gene's germline CDR1 is SGHKS and CDR2 YYEKEE (reference sequence). The CDR3 contains 15 residues. In DNA, the CDR3 is TGTGCCAGCAGCCCCGGACAGGCCCGCAATTCACCCCTCCGCTTT. Protein product: CASSPGQARNSPLRF.

This clonotype has just a few counts. This chain's CDR3 is CASSDRAGLNEQFF. The CDR3 nucleotides read TGTGCCAGTAGTGACAGGGCCGGGCTGAATGAGCAGTTCTTC. The chain links TRBV19 to TRBJ2-1, with TRBD1 matching 7 bases. V gave up 5 bases and J gave up 7 bases; unmatched junction bases: 8. From germline, CDR1 is LNHDA and CDR2 SQIVND (reference sequence). There are 14 residues in the CDR3.

This clonotype has a handful of counts. V gene TRBV29-1 combines with J gene TRBJ2-3, with 11 bases fitting TRBD1. Germline V CDR1 and CDR2: SQVTM, ANQGSEA. V lost 6 bases and J lost 1; bases outside the gene matches: 3. The CDR3 is 14 residues long. The CDR3 spells CSVGQGARTDTQYF. Here the CDR3 DNA reads TGCAGCGTCGGACAGGGGGCTCGCACAGATACGCAGTATTTT.

As to this clonotype: A much larger clonotype is one base distant, so this may be a read error. V gene TRBV10-3 combines with J gene TRBJ2-5; D gene ambiguous. The CDR3 sequence is 14 residues long. Between the trimmed V and J ends, which lost 8 bases and 1 base, there was a span of 14 bases. Germline CDR1 ENHRY, CDR2 SYGVKD. The CDR3 DNA is TGTGCCATCGAAAATAATGGTCCCCAAGAGACCCAGTACTTC. Residues: CAIENNGPQETQYF.

Only one count was recorded for this clonotype. This sequence joins TRBV15 and TRBJ2-4, with D tentatively TRBD1 (6 bases). The CDR3 sequence is 15 residues long. Trimming took 4 bases from V and 1 from J, leaving 11 bases between them. Germline lookup yields CDR1 LNHNV and CDR2 YYDKDF (reference sequence). CDR3 in DNA: TGTGCCACCAGCATGAGGGACACTGCCAAAAACATTCAGTACTTC. This codes for CATSMRDTAKNIQYF.

The sample holds many counts of this clonotype. The chain uses TRBV6-4 and TRBJ2-1; TRBD1 matches at 9 bases. Germline values: CDR1 MRHNA, CDR2 SNTAGT. This CDR3 is 15 amino acids long. V shed 2 bases, J shed 2 bases, and the junction held 1 base outside the gene matches. Here the CDR3 reads CASSDGTGPYNEQFF. DNA of the CDR3: TGTGCCAGCAGTGACGGGACAGGGCCCTACAATGAGCAGTTCTTC.

Turning to this clonotype: Just one base apart from a much larger clone, this may be a read error. V gene TRBV12-3 or TRBV12-4 combines with J gene TRBJ1-6; 9 positions agree with TRBD1. There are 15 residues in the CDR3. The V and J ends lost 5 bases and 6 bases, in that order; junction bases with no gene match: 5. The CDR3 spells CASSPWTGVNSPLHF. CDR3 in DNA: TGTGCCAGCAGTCCATGGACAGGGGTTAATTCACCCCTCCACTTT.

This chain uses TRBV6-2 or TRBV6-3 with TRBJ2-1; possibly TRBD1 for D (5 bases). Trimming removed 7 bases at V and 2 bases at J, with 18 bases between. CDR3 length: 16 amino acids. CDR1 and CDR2 from the germline V gene are MNHEY and SVGEGT. Here the CDR3 reads CASTNRMTGPYNEQFF. The CDR3 DNA follows: TGTGCCAGCACCAACAGGATGACTGGGCCCTACAATGAGCAGTTCTTC.